This T cell receptor (beta chain) derives from a study of shared clonotypes between healthy human individuals. General study points: Several donors shared about 5% of their naive CD4 clonotypes. All-four-donor shared clonotypes had higher generation probabilities than non-shared clonotypes did.

Method: immunoSEQ multiplex PCR; TCRdb's copy keeps in-frame clones and lacks some. The data hold some 240,000 clones, with approximately 65% observed a single time. Points on this clone: The antigen remains undetermined.

Germline-derived CDR1 and CDR2 are SEHNR and FQNEAQ (reference sequence). Trimming pared 1 base from V and 0 bases from J, leaving 4 bases between. This CDR3 is built from 14 residues. The material sequenced was memory CD4+ T cells sorted from blood. As to subset: CD45RA-negative fraction. This sequence joins TRBV7-9 and TRBJ1-3, with D hard to call. The TCR originated in a young man in good health. This chain's CDR3 is CASSLGNSGNTIYF. CDR3 nucleotides: TGTGCCAGCAGCTTAGGGAACTCTGGAAACACCATATATTTT.